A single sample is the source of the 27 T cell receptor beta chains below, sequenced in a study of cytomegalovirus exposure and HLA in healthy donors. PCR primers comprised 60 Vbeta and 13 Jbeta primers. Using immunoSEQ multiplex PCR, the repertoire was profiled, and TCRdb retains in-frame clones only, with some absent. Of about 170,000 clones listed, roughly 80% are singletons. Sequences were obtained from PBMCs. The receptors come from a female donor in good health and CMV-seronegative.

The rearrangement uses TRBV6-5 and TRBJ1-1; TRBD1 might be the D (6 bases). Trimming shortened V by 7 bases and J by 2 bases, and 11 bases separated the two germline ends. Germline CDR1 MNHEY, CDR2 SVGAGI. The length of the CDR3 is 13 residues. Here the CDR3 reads CASIGTPNTEAFF. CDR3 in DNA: TGTGCCAGCATCGGGACACCAAACACTGAAGCTTTCTTT.

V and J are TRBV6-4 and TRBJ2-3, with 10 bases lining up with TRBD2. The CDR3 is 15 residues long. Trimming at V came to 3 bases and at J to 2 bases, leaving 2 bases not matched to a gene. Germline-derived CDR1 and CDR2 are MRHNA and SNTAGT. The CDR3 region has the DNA TGTGCCAGCAGTGAACTAGCGGGGTACACAGATACGCAGTATTTT. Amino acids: CASSELAGYTDTQYF.

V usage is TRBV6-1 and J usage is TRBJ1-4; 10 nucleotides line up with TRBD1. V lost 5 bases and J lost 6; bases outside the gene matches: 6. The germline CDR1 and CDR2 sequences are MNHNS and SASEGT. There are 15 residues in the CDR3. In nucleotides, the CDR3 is TGTGCCAGCAGTACCCTGGGGACAGGGGATGAAAAACTGTTTTTT. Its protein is CASSTLGTGDEKLFF.

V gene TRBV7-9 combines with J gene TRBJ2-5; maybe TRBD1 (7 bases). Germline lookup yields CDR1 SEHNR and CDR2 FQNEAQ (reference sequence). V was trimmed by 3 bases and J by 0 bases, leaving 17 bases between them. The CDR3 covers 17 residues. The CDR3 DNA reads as TGTGCCAGCAGCTTCGCCGGGGGACAGCTTAACCAAGAGACCCAGTACTTC. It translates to CASSFAGGQLNQETQYF.

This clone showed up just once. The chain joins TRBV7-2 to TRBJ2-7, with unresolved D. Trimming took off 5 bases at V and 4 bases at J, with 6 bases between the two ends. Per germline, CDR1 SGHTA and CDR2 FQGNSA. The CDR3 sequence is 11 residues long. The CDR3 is CASSPEYEQYF. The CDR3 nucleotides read TGTGCCAGCAGCCCAGAATACGAGCAGTACTTC.

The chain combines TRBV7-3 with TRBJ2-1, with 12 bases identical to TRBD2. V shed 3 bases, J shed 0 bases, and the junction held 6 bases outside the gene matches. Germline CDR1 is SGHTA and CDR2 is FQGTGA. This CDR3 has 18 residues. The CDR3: CASSFMLAGGGSYNEQFF. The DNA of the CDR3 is TGTGCCAGCAGCTTTATGCTAGCGGGGGGGGGCTCCTACAATGAGCAGTTCTTC.

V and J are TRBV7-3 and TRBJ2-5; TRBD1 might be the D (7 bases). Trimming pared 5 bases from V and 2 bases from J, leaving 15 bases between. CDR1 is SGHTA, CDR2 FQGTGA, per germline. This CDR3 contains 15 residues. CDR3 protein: CASSAIRGVQETQYF. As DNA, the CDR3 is TGTGCCAGCAGCGCTATCAGGGGGGTTCAAGAGACCCAGTACTTC.

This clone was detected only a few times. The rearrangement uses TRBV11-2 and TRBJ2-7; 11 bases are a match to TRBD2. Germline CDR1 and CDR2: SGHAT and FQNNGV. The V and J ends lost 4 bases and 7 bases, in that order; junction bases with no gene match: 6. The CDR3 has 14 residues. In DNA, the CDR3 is TGTGCCAGCAGCTCCCTAGCGGGAGGCTTTGAGCAGTACTTC. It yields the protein CASSSLAGGFEQYF. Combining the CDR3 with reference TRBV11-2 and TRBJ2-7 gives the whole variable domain EAGVAQSPRYKIIEKRQSVAFWCNPISGHATLYWYQQILGQGPKLLIQFQNNGVVDDSQLPKDRFSAERLKGVDSTLKIQPAKLEDSAVYLCASSSLAGGFEQYFGPGTRLTVT.

Written as DNA, the CDR3 is TGTGCCAGCAGACTTATGGGGGGGAACTATGGCTACACCTTC. Its translation: CASRLMGGNYGYTF. The V and J genes are TRBV28 and TRBJ1-2, with a possible D match to TRBD1 (5 bases). Germline V CDR1 and CDR2: MDHEN, SYDVKM. V was cut by 6 bases and J by 2 bases, with 13 bases left in between. The CDR3 contains 14 residues.

Here the CDR3 DNA reads TGTGCCAGCAGAAAAACAGGGAATCTTGAAAAACTGTTTTTT. Encoded protein: CASRKTGNLEKLFF. The chain combines TRBV6-5 with TRBJ1-4; weak D call: TRBD1 (6 bases). Germline loops: CDR1 MNHEY, CDR2 SVGAGI. Trimming cost V 6 bases and J 7 bases, with 15 bases left between them. The CDR3 has 14 amino acids.

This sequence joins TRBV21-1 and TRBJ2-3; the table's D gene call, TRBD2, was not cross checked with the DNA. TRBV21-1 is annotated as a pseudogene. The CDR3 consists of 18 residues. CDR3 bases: TGTGCCAGCAGCAAAGAAGGGGAGCGGGAGCATGGGACAGATACGCAGTATTTT. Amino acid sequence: CASSKEGEREHGTDTQYF.

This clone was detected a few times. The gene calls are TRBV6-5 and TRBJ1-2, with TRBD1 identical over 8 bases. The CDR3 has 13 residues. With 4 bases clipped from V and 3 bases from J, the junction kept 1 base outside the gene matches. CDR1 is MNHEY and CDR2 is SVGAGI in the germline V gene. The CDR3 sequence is CASSLTGDYGYTF. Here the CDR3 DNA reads TGTGCCAGCAGTTTGACAGGGGACTATGGCTACACCTTC.

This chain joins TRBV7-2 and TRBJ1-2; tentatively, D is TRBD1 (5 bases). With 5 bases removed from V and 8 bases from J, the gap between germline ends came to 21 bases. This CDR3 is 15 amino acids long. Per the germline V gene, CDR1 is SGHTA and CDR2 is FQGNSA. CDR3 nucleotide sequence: TGTGCCAGCAGCCGATCGGGGGTCCCACTCGGCGGCTACACCTTC. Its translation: CASSRSGVPLGGYTF.

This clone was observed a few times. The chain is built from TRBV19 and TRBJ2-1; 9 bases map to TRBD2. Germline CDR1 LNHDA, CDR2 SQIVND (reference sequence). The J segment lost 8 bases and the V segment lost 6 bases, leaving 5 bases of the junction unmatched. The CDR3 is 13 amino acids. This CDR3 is CASSSKRGDEQFF. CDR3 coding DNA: TGTGCCAGTAGCTCAAAGCGGGGGGATGAGCAGTTCTTC.

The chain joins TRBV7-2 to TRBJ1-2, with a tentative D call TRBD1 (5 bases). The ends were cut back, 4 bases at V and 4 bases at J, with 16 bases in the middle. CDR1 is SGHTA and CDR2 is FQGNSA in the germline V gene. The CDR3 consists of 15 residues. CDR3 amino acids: CASSYTPSGGYGYTF. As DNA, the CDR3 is TGTGCCAGCAGCTATACCCCGTCGGGGGGCTATGGCTACACCTTC.

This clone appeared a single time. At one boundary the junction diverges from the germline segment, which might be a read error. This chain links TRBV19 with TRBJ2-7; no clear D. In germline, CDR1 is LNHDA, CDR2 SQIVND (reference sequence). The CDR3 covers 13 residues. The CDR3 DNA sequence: TGTGCCAGTAGTTCTTTTGTCTCCCACGAGCAGTACTTC. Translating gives CASSSFVSHEQYF.

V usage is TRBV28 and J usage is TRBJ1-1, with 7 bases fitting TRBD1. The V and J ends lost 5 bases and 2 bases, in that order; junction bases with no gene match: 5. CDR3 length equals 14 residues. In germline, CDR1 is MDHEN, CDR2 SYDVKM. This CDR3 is CASSRQGINTEAFF. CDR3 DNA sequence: TGTGCCAGCAGTCGACAGGGAATAAACACTGAAGCTTTCTTT.

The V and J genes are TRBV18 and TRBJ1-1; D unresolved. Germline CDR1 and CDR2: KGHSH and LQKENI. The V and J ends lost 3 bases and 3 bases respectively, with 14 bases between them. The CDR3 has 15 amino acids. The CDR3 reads CASSPPIGRHTEAFF. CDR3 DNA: TGTGCCAGCTCACCTCCTATTGGCAGGCACACTGAAGCTTTCTTT.

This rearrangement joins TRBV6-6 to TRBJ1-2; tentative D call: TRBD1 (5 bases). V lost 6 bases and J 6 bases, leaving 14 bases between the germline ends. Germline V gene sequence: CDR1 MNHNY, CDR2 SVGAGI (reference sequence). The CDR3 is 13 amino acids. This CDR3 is CASRRGGEDGYTF. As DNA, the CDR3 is TGTGCCAGCAGGCGGGGGGGGGAGGATGGCTACACCTTC.

The CDR3 protein is CASSLASGRPYNEQFF. Here the CDR3 DNA reads TGCGCCAGCAGCTTGGCTAGCGGGAGACCCTACAATGAGCAGTTCTTC. The chain recombines TRBV5-1 with TRBJ2-1, with 10 bases aligning to TRBD2. The junction had 2 bases not matched to a gene; V was cut back by 0 bases and J by 2 bases. This CDR3 has 16 residues. CDR1 is SGHRS, CDR2 YFSETQ, per germline.

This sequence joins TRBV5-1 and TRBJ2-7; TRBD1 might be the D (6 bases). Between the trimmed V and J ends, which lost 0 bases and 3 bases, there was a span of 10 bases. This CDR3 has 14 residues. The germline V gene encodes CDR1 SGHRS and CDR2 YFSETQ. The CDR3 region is CASSLEAGVYEQYF. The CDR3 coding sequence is TGCGCCAGCAGCTTGGAGGCAGGGGTCTACGAGCAGTACTTC.

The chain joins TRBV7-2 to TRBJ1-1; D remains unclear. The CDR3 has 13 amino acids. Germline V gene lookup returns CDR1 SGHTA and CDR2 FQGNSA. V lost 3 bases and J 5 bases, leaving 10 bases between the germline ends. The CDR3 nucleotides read TGTGCCAGCAGCTTGCTACGGAGAACTGAAGCTTTCTTT. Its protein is CASSLLRRTEAFF.

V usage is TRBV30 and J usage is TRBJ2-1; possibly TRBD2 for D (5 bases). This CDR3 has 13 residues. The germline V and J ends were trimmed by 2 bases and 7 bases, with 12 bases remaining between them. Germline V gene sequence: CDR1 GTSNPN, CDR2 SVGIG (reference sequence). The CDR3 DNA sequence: TGTGCCTGGAGTTCAATACGGAGGAATGAGCAGTTCTTC. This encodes CAWSSIRRNEQFF.

For the CDR3, the DNA is TGTGCCAGCAACCCCGGGGGGAGCTACACCTTC. This encodes CASNPGGSYTF. The V call is TRBV28, the J call TRBJ1-2; TRBD1 might be the D (5 bases). With 7 bases removed from V and 9 bases from J, the gap between germline ends came to 12 bases. This CDR3 spans 11 amino acids. The germline gives CDR1 MDHEN, CDR2 SYDVKM.

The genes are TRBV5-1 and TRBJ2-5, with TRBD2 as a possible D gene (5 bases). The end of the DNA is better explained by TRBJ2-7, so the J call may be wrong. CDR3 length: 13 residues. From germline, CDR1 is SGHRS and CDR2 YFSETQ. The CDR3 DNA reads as TGCGCCAGCAGCTTGGAGGACTTCTACGAGCAGTACTTC. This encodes CASSLEDFYEQYF.

The CDR3 sequence is CASSLSRAGEKLFF. The CDR3 DNA reads as TGTGCCAGCAGTTTAAGCAGGGCGGGAGAAAAACTGTTTTTT. The chain uses TRBV28 and TRBJ1-4; D might be TRBD1 (5 bases). The CDR3 is made up of 14 amino acids. The V end lost 2 bases, the J end lost 8 bases, and 12 bases lay between the germline ends. The V gene's germline CDR1 is MDHEN and CDR2 SYDVKM.

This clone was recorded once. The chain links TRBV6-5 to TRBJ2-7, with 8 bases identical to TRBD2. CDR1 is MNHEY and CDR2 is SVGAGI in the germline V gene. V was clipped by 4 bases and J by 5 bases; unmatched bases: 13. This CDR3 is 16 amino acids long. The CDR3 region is CASSSLFERESDEQYF. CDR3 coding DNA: TGTGCCAGCAGTTCCCTTTTTGAGCGGGAGAGCGACGAGCAGTACTTC.